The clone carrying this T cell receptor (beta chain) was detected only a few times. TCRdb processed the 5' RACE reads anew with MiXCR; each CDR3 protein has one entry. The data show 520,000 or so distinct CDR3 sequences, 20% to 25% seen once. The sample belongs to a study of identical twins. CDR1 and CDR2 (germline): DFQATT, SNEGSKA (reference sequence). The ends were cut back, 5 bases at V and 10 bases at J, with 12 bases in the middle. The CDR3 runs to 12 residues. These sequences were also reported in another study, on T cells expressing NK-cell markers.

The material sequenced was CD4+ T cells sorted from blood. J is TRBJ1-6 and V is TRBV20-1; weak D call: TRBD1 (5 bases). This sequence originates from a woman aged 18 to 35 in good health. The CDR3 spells CSAGGVQSPLHF. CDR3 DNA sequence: TGCAGTGCTGGGGGAGTACAATCACCCCTCCACTTT.